The sequence of this TCR beta chain was determined in a study of T cell responses to AZD1222 COVID-19 vaccine. Clones were sequenced by immunoSEQ multiplex PCR, and TCRdb holds only the in-frame ones, with some missing. The sample shows about 64,000 clones, about 89% of them seen only once. This receptor was obtained from an adult who received the MenACWY meningococcal vaccine as a control. The source was peripheral blood, collected 28 days after the second dose of the MenACWY control vaccine.

DNA of the CDR3: TGTGCCAGCAGTGAAACGGGTTGGGGGGCAACTAATGAAAAACTGTTTTTT. Its translation: CASSETGWGATNEKLFF. The chain couples TRBV6-1 to TRBJ1-4, with D perhaps matching TRBD1 (5 bases). Trimming pared 2 bases from V and 0 bases from J, leaving 13 bases between. Germline assignment: CDR1 MNHNS and CDR2 SASEGT. This CDR3 region has 17 residues.